The rows below give T cell receptor beta chains drawn from one sample of a study of T cells in Graves' hyperthyroidism and ophthalmopathy. TCRdb reanalysed the multiplex PCR reads using MiXCR and keeps one entry per CDR3 protein. The table records about 590,000 distinct CDR3 sequences, 15% to 17% of them present only once. Sequencing was performed on blood. Source of these receptors: a woman in her thirties with Graves' hyperthyroidism. Both conserved end residues are part of each CDR3. A D gene is named only where the DNA matches it firmly. Rows may omit the clone size; those that give it use once, few, many or a size class.

size	D	V	J	CDR3	DNA
many	TRBD2	TRBV7-6	TRBJ2-1	CASSPPRTREQFF	TGTGCCAGCAGCCCCCCTCGGACTAGAGAGCAGTTCTTC
many	-	TRBV6-1	TRBJ2-7	CASSGTPGRKTYEQYF	TGTGCCAGCAGTGGAACCCCGGGACGGAAGACCTACGAGCAGTACTTC
-	-	TRBV28	TRBJ2-3	CASSLFGGAGTDTQYF	TGTGCCAGCAGTTTATTTGGGGGAGCAGGCACAGATACGCAGTATTTT
-	-	TRBV12-3/TRBV12-4	TRBJ2-7	CASGPLVDNEQYF	TGTGCCAGCGGGCCTCTGGTGGACAATGAGCAGTACTTC
many	-	TRBV11-2	TRBJ1-1	CASSPGRNTRNTEAFF	TGTGCCAGCAGCCCGGGACGCAACACCCGGAACACTGAAGCTTTCTTT
few	-	TRBV6-1	TRBJ2-1	CASSSVTLIYNEQFF	TGTGCCAGCAGTTCAGTAACCCTTATTTACAATGAGCAGTTCTTC
many	-	TRBV7-9	TRBJ2-4	CASSKGGDTAKNIQYF	TGTGCCAGCAGCAAAGGGGGGGATACGGCCAAAAACATTCAGTACTTC
many	-	TRBV6-2/TRBV6-3	TRBJ2-7	CASSYSSGAVSYEQYF	TGTGCCAGCAGTTACTCATCGGGGGCAGTTTCCTACGAGCAGTACTTC
-	-	TRBV6-1	TRBJ2-5	CASSGSHQETQYF	TGTGCCAGCAGTGGTTCCCATCAAGAGACCCAGTACTTC
-	TRBD2	TRBV6-9	TRBJ2-5	CASSYDSAAGGETQYF	TGTGCCAGCAGTTACGATTCGGCAGCGGGAGGGGAGACCCAGTACTTC
many	TRBD2	TRBV2	TRBJ2-3	CASRDGTSGTDTQYF	TGTGCCAGCAGGGATGGGACTAGCGGCACAGATACGCAGTATTTT
many	-	TRBV7-2	TRBJ2-7	CASSLTLAGYSYEQYF	TGTGCCAGCAGCTTAACGTTGGCGGGTTATTCCTACGAGCAGTACTTC
once	-	TRBV5-6	TRBJ1-5	CASSSTPGTAGPQHF	TGTGCCAGCAGCTCTACCCCCGGGACGGCGGGACCCCAGCATTTT
few	TRBD1	TRBV10-2	TRBJ2-3	CASSESGQGNTQYF	TGCGCCAGCAGTGAGTCGGGACAGGGAAATACGCAGTATTTT
many	-	TRBV30	TRBJ1-1	CAWKIRGDTEAFF	TGTGCCTGGAAAATACGGGGGGACACTGAAGCTTTCTTT
-	-	TRBV12-3/TRBV12-4	TRBJ1-2	CASSPTTGFYGYTF	TGTGCCAGCAGTCCTACTACAGGGTTCTATGGCTACACCTTC
many	-	TRBV20-1	TRBJ2-3	CSARGLNTDTQYF	TGCAGTGCTAGGGGGTTGAACACAGATACGCAGTATTTT
few	TRBD2	TRBV27	TRBJ2-7	CASGLAGSISYEQYF	TGTGCCAGCGGCCTAGCGGGATCAATCTCCTACGAGCAGTACTTC
many	-	TRBV7-6	TRBJ2-5	CASSLGIGTTGRTQYF	TGTGCCAGCAGCTTAGGTATTGGGACGACTGGACGGACCCAGTACTTC
-	-	TRBV5-1	TRBJ2-5	CASSLAGTEQETQYF	TGCGCCAGCAGCTTGGCCGGGACGGAGCAAGAGACCCAGTACTTC
many	-	TRBV2	TRBJ2-3	CASIGRATDTQYF	TGTGCCAGCATAGGCAGGGCCACAGATACGCAGTATTTT
-	-	TRBV15	TRBJ2-7	CATGSPASYEQYF	TGTGCCACCGGAAGCCCGGCAAGCTACGAGCAGTACTTC
-	TRBD2	TRBV6-2/TRBV6-3	TRBJ2-1	CASTPRPGLAGGRWNEQFF	TGTGCCAGCACCCCTCGGCCGGGACTAGCGGGAGGGCGCTGGAATGAGCAGTTCTTC
many	TRBD2	TRBV7-6	TRBJ2-1	CASSLSAGGNEQFF	TGTGCCAGCTCCCTCTCAGCGGGAGGGAATGAGCAGTTCTTC
many	TRBD1	TRBV2	TRBJ2-7	CASSPDRGAQPYEQYF	TGTGCCAGCAGTCCCGACAGGGGAGCTCAACCCTACGAGCAGTACTTC
-	-	TRBV15	TRBJ2-5	CATSRDRGVVPQETQYF	TGTGCCACCAGCAGAGACCGAGGGGTCGTGCCCCAAGAGACCCAGTACTTC
many	-	TRBV4-2	TRBJ1-5	CASSQVEGEQPQHF	TGTGCCAGCAGCCAAGTGGAAGGGGAACAGCCCCAGCATTTT
few	-	TRBV5-8	TRBJ1-5	CASSKVILSGWDQPQHF	TGTGCCAGCAGTAAAGTGATCTTATCGGGTTGGGATCAGCCCCAGCATTTT
many	TRBD1	TRBV20-1	TRBJ1-2	CSAVRQGELFGYTF	TGCAGTGCTGTTAGACAGGGGGAACTATTCGGCTACACCTTC
-	-	TRBV10-1	TRBJ2-1	CASASTTGAQFF	TGCGCCAGCGCCTCCACTACAGGAGCGCAGTTCTTC
-	TRBD2	TRBV20-1	TRBJ2-7	CSAIPGLADYEQYF	TGCAGTGCTATCCCGGGACTAGCGGACTACGAGCAGTACTTC
-	-	TRBV7-2	TRBJ2-7	CASSLVQTASYDQYF	TGTGCCAGCAGCTTAGTCCAGACCGCCTCCTACGATCAGTACTTC
many	-	TRBV11-2	TRBJ2-5	CASSFGRGPVGAQYF	TGTGCCAGCAGCTTTGGACGGGGTCCCGTGGGGGCCCAGTACTTC
many	-	TRBV7-2	TRBJ1-2	CASSPRRDGYTF	TGTGCCAGCAGCCCTCGAAGGGATGGCTACACCTTC
-	-	TRBV11-2	TRBJ2-1	CASSRGQAIQDYNEQFF	TGTGCCAGCAGCCGAGGCCAGGCTATCCAGGACTACAATGAGCAGTTCTTC
many	-	TRBV30	TRBJ2-1	CAWSVMVTRFF	TGTGCCTGGAGTGTAATGGTCACTCGGTTCTTC
many	-	TRBV7-2	TRBJ1-4	CASSLQGDNEKLFF	TGTGCCAGCAGCTTACAAGGGGATAATGAAAAACTGTTTTTT
-	TRBD2	TRBV7-2	TRBJ2-3	CASSRGLADFTDTQYF	TGTGCCAGCAGCCGGGGACTAGCGGATTTCACAGATACGCAGTATTTT
many	-	TRBV12-3/TRBV12-4	TRBJ2-3	CASAPGQYYGTDTQYF	TGTGCCAGCGCCCCGGGACAATATTACGGCACAGATACGCAGTATTTT
few	-	TRBV5-1	TRBJ1-4	CASSLVQGDEKLFF	TGCGCCAGCAGCTTGGTTCAGGGTGATGAAAAACTGTTTTTT
few	-	TRBV25-1	TRBJ1-1	CASRVEGLMNTEAFF	TGTGCCAGCAGGGTAGAGGGGTTAATGAACACTGAAGCTTTCTTT
few	TRBD1	TRBV24-1	TRBJ2-7	CATSEGDRDFYEQYF	TGTGCCACCAGTGAGGGGGACAGGGATTTCTACGAGCAGTACTTC
few	-	TRBV29-1	TRBJ2-3	CSVSLAGADTQYF	TGCAGCGTTTCCCTCGCGGGCGCAGATACGCAGTATTTT
few	TRBD2	TRBV2	TRBJ2-3	CANRGPSGRADTQYF	TGTGCCAACAGGGGGCCTAGCGGGAGGGCCGATACGCAGTATTTT
many	-	TRBV5-1	TRBJ2-2	CASSRDRQTNTGELFF	TGCGCCAGCAGCCGCGACAGGCAAACGAACACCGGGGAGCTGTTTTTT
many	-	TRBV20-1	TRBJ2-5	CSASPSQETQYF	TGCAGTGCTAGCCCCTCCCAAGAGACCCAGTACTTC
many	TRBD2	TRBV12-3/TRBV12-4	TRBJ2-1	CASSPGLAGVDEQFF	TGTGCCAGCAGCCCCGGACTAGCGGGAGTCGATGAGCAGTTCTTC
many	-	TRBV5-1	TRBJ1-1	CASSLYTENTEAFF	TGCGCCAGCAGCTTATACACAGAGAACACTGAAGCTTTCTTT